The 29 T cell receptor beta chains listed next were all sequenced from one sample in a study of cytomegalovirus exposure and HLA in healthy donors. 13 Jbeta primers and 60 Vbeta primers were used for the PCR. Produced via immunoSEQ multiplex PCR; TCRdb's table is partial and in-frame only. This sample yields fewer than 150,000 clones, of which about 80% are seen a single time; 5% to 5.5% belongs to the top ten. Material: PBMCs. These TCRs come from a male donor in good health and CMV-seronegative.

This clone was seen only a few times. CDR3 bases: TGTGCCAGCAGCTTACAGGGGACCCCTTTGAACACTGAAGCTTTCTTT. It is translated as CASSLQGTPLNTEAFF. The chain employs TRBV5-6 and TRBJ1-1; 7 bases agree with TRBD1. V was clipped by 2 bases and J by 0 bases; unmatched bases: 7. Germline CDR1 and CDR2: SGHDT and YYEEEE. The CDR3 loop spans 16 amino acids.

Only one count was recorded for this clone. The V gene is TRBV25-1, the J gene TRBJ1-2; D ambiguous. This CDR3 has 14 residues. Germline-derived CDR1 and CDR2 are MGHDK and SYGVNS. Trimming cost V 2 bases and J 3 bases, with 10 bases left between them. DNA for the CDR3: TGTGCCAGCAGTGAAGGTAACTCGGACTATGGCTACACCTTC. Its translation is CASSEGNSDYGYTF.

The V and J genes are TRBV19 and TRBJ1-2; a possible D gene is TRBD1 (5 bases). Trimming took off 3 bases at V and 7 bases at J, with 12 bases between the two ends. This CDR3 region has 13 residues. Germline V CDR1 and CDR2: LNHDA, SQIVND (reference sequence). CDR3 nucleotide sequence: TGTGCCAGTAGTATTGGGCAGGGCCTTGGCTACACCTTC. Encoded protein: CASSIGQGLGYTF.

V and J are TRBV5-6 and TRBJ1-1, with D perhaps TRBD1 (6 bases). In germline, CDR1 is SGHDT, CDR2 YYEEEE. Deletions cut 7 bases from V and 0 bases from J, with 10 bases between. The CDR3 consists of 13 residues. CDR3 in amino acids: CASETGLNTEAFF. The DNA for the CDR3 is TGTGCCAGCGAGACAGGACTGAACACTGAAGCTTTCTTT.

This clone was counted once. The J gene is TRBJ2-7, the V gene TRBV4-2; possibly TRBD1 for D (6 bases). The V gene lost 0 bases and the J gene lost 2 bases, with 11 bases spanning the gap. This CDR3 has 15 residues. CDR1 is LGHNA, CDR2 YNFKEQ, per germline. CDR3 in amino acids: CASSQDFDRPYEQYF. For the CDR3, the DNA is TGTGCCAGCAGCCAAGATTTCGACAGGCCCTACGAGCAGTACTTC.

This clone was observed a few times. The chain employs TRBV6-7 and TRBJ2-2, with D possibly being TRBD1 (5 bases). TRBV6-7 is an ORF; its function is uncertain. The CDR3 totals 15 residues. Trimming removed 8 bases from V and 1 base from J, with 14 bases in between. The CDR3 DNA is TGTGCCAGCGAGAAGTGTACAGGGAACACCGGGGAGCTGTTTTTT. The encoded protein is CASEKCTGNTGELFF.

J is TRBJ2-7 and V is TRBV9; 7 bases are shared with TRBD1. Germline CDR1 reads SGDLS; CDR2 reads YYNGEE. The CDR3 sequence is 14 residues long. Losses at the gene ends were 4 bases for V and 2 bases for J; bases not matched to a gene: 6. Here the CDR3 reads CASSPQGTAYEQYF. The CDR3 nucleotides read TGTGCCAGCAGCCCGCAAGGGACAGCCTACGAGCAGTACTTC. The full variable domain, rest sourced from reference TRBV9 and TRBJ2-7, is DSGVTQTPKHLITATGQRVTLRCSPRSGDLSVYWYQQSLDQGLQFLIQYYNGEERAKGNILERFSAQQFPDLHSELNLSSLELGDSALYFCASSPQGTAYEQYFGPGTRLTVT.

The CDR3 here is CAWSANRDGYTF. The CDR3 nucleotides read TGTGCCTGGAGTGCAAACAGGGATGGCTACACCTTC. The chain combines TRBV30 with TRBJ1-2; the D gene is possibly TRBD1 (6 bases). Germline V gene sequence: CDR1 GTSNPN, CDR2 SVGIG (reference sequence). The CDR3 spans 12 residues. Trimming shortened V by 1 base and J by 6 bases, and 9 bases separated the two germline ends.

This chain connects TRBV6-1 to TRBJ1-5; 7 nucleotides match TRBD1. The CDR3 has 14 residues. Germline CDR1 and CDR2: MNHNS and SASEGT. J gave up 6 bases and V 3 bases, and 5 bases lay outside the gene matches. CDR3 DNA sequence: TGTGCCAGCAGTGAGCAGGGGGTGGCTCAGCCCCAGCATTTT. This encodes CASSEQGVAQPQHF.

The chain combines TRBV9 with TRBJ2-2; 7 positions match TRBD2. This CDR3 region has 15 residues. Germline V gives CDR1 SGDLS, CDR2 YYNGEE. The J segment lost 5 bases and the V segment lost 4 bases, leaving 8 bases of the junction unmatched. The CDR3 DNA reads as TGTGCCAGCAGCCTCAGAAGGGAGGGAACCGGGGAGCTGTTTTTT. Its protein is CASSLRREGTGELFF.

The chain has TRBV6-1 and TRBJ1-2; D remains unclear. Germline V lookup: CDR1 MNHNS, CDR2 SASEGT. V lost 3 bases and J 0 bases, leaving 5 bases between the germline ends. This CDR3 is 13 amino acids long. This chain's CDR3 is CASSDIANYGYTF. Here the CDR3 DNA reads TGTGCCAGCAGTGATATCGCTAACTATGGCTACACCTTC.

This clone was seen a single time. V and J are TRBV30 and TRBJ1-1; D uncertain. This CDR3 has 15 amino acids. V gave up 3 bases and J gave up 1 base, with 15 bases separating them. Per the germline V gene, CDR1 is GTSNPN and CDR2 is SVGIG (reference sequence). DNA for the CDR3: TGTGCCTGGAGCTTGGACTTCACTCGGAACACTGAAGCTTTCTTT. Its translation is CAWSLDFTRNTEAFF. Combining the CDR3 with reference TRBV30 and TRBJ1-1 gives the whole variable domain SQTIHQWPATLVQPVGSPLSLECTVEGTSNPNLYWYRQAAGRGLQLLFYSVGIGQISSEVPQNLSASRPQDRQFILSSKKLLLSDSGFYLCAWSLDFTRNTEAFFGQGTRLTVV.

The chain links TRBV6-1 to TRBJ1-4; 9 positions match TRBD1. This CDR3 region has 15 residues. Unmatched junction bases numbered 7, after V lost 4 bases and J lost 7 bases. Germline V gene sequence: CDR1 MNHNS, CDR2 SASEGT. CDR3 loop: CASSGTGTGIEKLFF. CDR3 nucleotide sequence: TGTGCCAGCAGTGGGACCGGGACAGGGATTGAAAAACTGTTTTTT.

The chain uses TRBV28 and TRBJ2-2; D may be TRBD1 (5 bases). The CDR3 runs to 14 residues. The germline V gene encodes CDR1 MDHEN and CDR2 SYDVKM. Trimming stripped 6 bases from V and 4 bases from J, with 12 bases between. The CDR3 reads CASRWGLLTGELFF. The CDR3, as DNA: TGTGCCAGCAGGTGGGGCTTACTCACCGGGGAGCTGTTTTTT.

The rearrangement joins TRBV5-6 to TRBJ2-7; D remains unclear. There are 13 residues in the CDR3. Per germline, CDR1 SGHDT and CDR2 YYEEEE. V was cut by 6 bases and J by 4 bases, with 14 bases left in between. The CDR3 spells CASKHEAAYEQYF. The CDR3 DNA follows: TGTGCCAGCAAGCATGAGGCGGCATACGAGCAGTACTTC. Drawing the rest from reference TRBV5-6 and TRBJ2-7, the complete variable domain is DAGVTQSPTHLIKTRGQQVTLRCSPKSGHDTVSWYQQALGQGPQFIFQYYEEEERQRGNFPDRFSGHQFPNYSSELNVNALLLGDSALYLCASKHEAAYEQYFGPGTRLTVT.

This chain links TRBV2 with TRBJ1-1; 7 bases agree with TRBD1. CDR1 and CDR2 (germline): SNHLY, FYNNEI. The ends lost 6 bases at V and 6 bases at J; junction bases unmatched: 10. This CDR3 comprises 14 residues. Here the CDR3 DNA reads TGTGCCAGCAGCTATGAGGGGGCAGGTGCTGAAGCTTTCTTT. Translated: CASSYEGAGAEAFF. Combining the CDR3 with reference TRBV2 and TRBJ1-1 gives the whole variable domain EPEVTQTPSHQVTQMGQEVILRCVPISNHLYFYWYRQILGQKVEFLVSFYNNEISEKSEIFDDQFSVERPDGSNFTLKIRSTKLEDSAMYFCASSYEGAGAEAFFGQGTRLTVV.

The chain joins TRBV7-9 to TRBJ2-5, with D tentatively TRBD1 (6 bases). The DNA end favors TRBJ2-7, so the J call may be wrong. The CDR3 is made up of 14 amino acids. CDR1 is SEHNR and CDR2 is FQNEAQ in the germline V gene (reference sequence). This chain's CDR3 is CASSSSGTTNEQYF. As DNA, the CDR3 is TGTGCCAGCAGCTCTTCCGGGACAACAAACGAGCAGTACTTC.

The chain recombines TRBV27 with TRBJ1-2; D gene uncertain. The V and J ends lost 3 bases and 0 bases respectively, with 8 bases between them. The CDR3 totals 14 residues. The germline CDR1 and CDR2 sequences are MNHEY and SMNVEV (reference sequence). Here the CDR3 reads CASSFGGSNYGYTF. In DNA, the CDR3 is TGTGCCAGCAGTTTTGGCGGTTCTAACTATGGCTACACCTTC.

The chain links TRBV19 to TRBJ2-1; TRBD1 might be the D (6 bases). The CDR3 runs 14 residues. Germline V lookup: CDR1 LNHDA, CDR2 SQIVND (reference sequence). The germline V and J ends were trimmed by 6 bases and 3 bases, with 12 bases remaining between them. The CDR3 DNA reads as TGTGCCAGTAGGGTACAGGGTTACTACAATGAGCAGTTCTTC. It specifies CASRVQGYYNEQFF.

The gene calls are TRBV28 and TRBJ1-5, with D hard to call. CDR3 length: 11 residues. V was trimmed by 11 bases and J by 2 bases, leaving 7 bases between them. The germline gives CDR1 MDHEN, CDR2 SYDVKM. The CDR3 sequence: CAGGGNQPQHF. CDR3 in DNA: TGTGCCGGCGGGGGCAATCAGCCCCAGCATTTT.

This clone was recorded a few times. The CDR3 loop reads CASSSRRAGYEQYF. The CDR3 region has the DNA TGTGCCAGCAGTTCCAGAAGGGCGGGATACGAGCAGTACTTC. The chain joins TRBV6-5 to TRBJ2-7, with a possible D match to TRBD2 (6 bases). The germline CDR1 and CDR2 sequences are MNHEY and SVGAGI. The germline V and J ends were trimmed by 4 bases and 4 bases, with 14 bases remaining between them. The CDR3 is 14 amino acids.

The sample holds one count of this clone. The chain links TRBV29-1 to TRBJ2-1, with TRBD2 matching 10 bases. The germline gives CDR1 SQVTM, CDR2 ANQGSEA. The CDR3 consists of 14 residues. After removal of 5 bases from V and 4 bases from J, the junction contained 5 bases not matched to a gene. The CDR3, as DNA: TGCAGCGTTCCCTCTAGCGGGGGATACAATGAGCAGTTCTTC. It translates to CSVPSSGGYNEQFF.

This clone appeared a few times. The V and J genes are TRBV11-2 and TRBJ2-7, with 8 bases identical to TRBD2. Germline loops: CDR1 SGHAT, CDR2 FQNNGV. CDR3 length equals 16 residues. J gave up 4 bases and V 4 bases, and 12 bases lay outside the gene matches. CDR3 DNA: TGTGCCAGCAGCTCCCCCGGAGCGGGGGTCATTTACGAGCAGTACTTC. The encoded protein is CASSSPGAGVIYEQYF.

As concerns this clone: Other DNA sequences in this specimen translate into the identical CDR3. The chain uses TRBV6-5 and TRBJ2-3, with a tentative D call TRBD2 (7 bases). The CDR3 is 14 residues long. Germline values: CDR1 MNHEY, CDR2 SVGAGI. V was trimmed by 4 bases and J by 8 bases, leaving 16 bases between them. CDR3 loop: CASSLEQGRGTQYF. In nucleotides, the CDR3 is TGTGCCAGCAGTTTGGAGCAGGGGAGGGGTACGCAGTATTTT.

CDR3 residues: CASSLVPGTGRSGYTF. In DNA, the CDR3 is TGTGCCAGCAGCTTGGTCCCCGGGACAGGGAGAAGTGGCTACACCTTC. The chain links TRBV5-6 to TRBJ1-2; 9 nucleotides match TRBD1. The junction had 10 bases not matched to a gene; V was cut back by 0 bases and J by 7 bases. Germline V CDR1 and CDR2: SGHDT, YYEEEE. This CDR3 comprises 16 residues.

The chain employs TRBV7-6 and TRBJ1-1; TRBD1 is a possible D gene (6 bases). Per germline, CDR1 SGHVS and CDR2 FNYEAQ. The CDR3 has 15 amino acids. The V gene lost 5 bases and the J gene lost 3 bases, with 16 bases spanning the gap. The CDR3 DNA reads TGTGCCAGCAGCCCCATCCAGGGGATGCACACTGAAGCTTTCTTT. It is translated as CASSPIQGMHTEAFF.

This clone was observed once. Here the CDR3 DNA reads TGTGCCAGTAGTATGCGGACAGGGGGCGTTGGTGAGACCCAGTACTTC. It translates to CASSMRTGGVGETQYF. The J gene is TRBJ2-5, the V gene TRBV19, with 11 bases that match TRBD1. This CDR3 contains 16 residues. Germline values: CDR1 LNHDA, CDR2 SQIVND (reference sequence). V shed 3 bases and J 5 bases; nucleotides not matched to a gene: 8.

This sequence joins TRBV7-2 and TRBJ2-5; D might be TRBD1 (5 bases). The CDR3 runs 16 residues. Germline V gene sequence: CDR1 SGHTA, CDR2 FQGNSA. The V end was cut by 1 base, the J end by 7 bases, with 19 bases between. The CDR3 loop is CASSLVGGRVVGTQYF. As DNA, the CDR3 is TGTGCCAGCAGCTTAGTAGGTGGCAGGGTGGTGGGGACCCAGTACTTC.

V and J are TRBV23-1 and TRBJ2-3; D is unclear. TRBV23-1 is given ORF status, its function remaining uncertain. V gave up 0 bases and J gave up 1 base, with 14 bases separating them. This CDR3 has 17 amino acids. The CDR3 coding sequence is TGCGCCAGCAGTCAATCGGCCCCCGCAGGTTGCACAGATACGCAGTATTTT. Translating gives CASSQSAPAGCTDTQYF.